This is a list of T cell receptor beta chains from one sample in a study of blood T cell repertoires in COVID-19. Using immunoSEQ multiplex PCR, the repertoire was profiled, and TCRdb retains in-frame clones only, with some absent. The profile shows 200,000 to 250,000 clones, roughly 89% of them singletons. Sequences were obtained from PBMCs or T cells enriched from blood (not recorded which). Source of these receptors: a middle-aged woman who had recovered from COVID-19. CDR3s leave out the opening cysteine and the closing phenylalanine or tryptophan. Expanded clones get a size class; other rows say once, few or many, or leave the size out.

abundance: NA; v_gene: TRBV25-1; CDR3aa: ASSEYRQGSAEAF
abundance: NA; v_gene: TRBV24-1; CDR3aa: ATGQGSDTQY
abundance: many; v_gene: TRBV7-9; CDR3aa: ASSLGEGNQPQH
abundance: few; v_gene: TRBV7-8; CDR3aa: ASSPSGGTAF
abundance: NA; v_gene: TRBV6-5; CDR3aa: ASSRDREMDQPQY
abundance: NA; v_gene: TRBV30; CDR3aa: AWSKGRNTEAF
abundance: once; v_gene: TRBV27; CDR3aa: ASRERGWTEAF
abundance: NA; v_gene: TRBV9; CDR3aa: ASSVGDRSEKLF
abundance: NA; v_gene: TRBV11-2; CDR3aa: ASSRTGGEGEAF
abundance: once; v_gene: TRBV29-1; CDR3aa: SVEVVMTGNKNIQY
abundance: NA; v_gene: TRBV27; CDR3aa: ASSFSATYNEQF
abundance: few; v_gene: TRBV2; CDR3aa: ASSVAGQGYGYT
abundance: NA; v_gene: TRBV10-3; CDR3aa: AISESGLGLAGESNEQF
abundance: NA; v_gene: TRBV6-5; CDR3aa: ASSYSFAIQETQY
abundance: NA; v_gene: TRBV7-9; CDR3aa: ASSLDTGGGYT
abundance: NA; v_gene: TRBV25-1; CDR3aa: ASSELGAIQY
abundance: NA; v_gene: TRBV6-5; CDR3aa: ASSYSSGVGEQY
abundance: NA; v_gene: TRBV11-2; CDR3aa: ASSLERLAGGEQF
abundance: NA; v_gene: TRBV7-2; CDR3aa: ASSLVVGTGLFRAF